The entry that follows covers one TCR beta chain sequence. Its antigen remains unidentified. It has no much larger one-base neighbor in the sample; base qualities were not kept. The library was obtained by the immunoSEQ multiplex PCR assay. A mixture of 60 forward primers for TCR Vbeta segments and 13 reverse primers for TCR Jbeta segments was used in the multiplex PCR. The CDR3 region of rearranged TCR beta genes was amplified from genomic DNA by a multiplex PCR assay. On the Illumina HiSeq System, the amplified TCR beta libraries were sequenced as 87-base-pair reads. The paper's data handling went like this. A later analysis tallied 75 million to 95 million unique TCR beta chains across the approximately 670 repertoires, and around 9.9 million of those chains were shared by two or more donors. A nearest-neighbor algorithm error-corrected the raw reads and collapsed the reads into unique sequences, merging closely related sequences to remove PCR and sequencing errors. To assign V, D and J gene segments, CDR3 sequences were aligned to IMGT reference sequences. For a sequence to be retained, at least a six-nucleotide match to both a V gene segment and a J gene segment was required. Rearrangements were classified as productive when the CDR3 lacked stop codons and remained in frame with V and J, and all other rearrangements were classified as non-productive. CDR3 was defined according to IMGT convention as the region running from the second conserved V-encoded cysteine to the conserved J-encoded phenylalanine. The earlier analysis of 587 of the donors excluded sequences that lacked an unambiguous match to a single V gene segment. In an earlier analysis of approximately 590 of the donors, a V segment was called functional when productive rearrangements were above 56.7%, and segregating when the standard deviation between donors exceeded 5%. A statistical classification framework was developed to diagnose cytomegalovirus status using the catalog of TCR beta chain sequences. In a later analysis, V and J genes were assigned by comparing TCR nucleotide sequences against IMGT/GENE-DB human TR gene sequences. The TCRdist pipeline was used in a later analysis to assign CDR3 sequences and most-parsimonious VDJ recombination scenarios. In a later analysis, each TCR beta chain was defined by its CDR3 amino acid sequence together with its V-gene family, and reads lacking a unique V-gene family were excluded. A later analysis removed 500 to 650 highly shared, low-generation-probability nucleotide sequences to deal with suspected cross-contamination and a sequencing artifact. A later analysis calculated a clonal expansion index for each public chain from normalized within-repertoire ranks of inferred template counts. A later analysis computed generation probabilities with a VDJ recombination model fitted to out-of-frame rearrangements, and checked the results against IGoR. A later analysis scored TCR-TCR, TCR-HLA and TCR-CMV co-occurrence with hypergeometric tests, applying a repertoire-size bias correction to TCR pairs. In a later analysis, false discovery rates were estimated by permuting HLA or CMV assignments 20 times. In a later analysis, co-occurring TCRs were grouped using DBSCAN, and TCRdist sequence similarity was added for clustering within HLA-allele-positive subsets. Co-occurrence clustering excluded repertoires with fewer than 30,000 or more than 120,000 public chains, plus five with anomalous nucleotide sharing. The immuneACCESS repertoire file appears here via TCRdb, limited to in-frame rearrangements. These files lack a portion of the clones; in checked studies, under half of the deficit traces to unresolved V genes, and the cause of the others is not known. V, J and clone size derive from that table, while D and trimming were established from the DNA sequence. Present in this sample are around 150,000 clones, approximately 76% of which were seen just once. The ten largest clonotypes hold 1.2% to 1.5% of the sample.

This record comes from a study of cytomegalovirus exposure and HLA in healthy donors (dated by TCRdb to about 2017). For the study in its entirety: An earlier analysis of roughly 630 of the donors reported approximately 270 Gb of sequence data and some 120 million unique TCR beta sequences from 150 million to 200 million T cells. All discovery cohort repertoires had been generated using a single sequencing platform. The later analysis used no new phenotypic data to find candidate immune exposures, relying instead on TCR beta sequences and their occurrence across donors. Approximately 330 gigabases of sequencing data and around 90 million unique TCR sequences made up an early release that covered around 640 HLA-typed donors. The study aimed to test whether signatures of past pathogen exposure could be identified by cataloging public T cell receptors. In a later analysis, previously published TCR beta repertoires from several hundred donors were re-analyzed and high-resolution HLA genotyping was added so that TCR occurrence patterns could be studied. High-throughput TCR immunosequencing, statistical association of individual TCRs with disease status, and machine learning were combined to predict cytomegalovirus infection status. A later genetic analysis took genome-wide SNP genotypes for 398 of the 666 donors and used that subset as a discovery cohort. Donor age, sex, ethnicity and CMV serostatus were compiled together with the repertoire data. Across around 400 genotyped donors of the cohort, an average of roughly 230,000 unique TCR beta nucleotide sequences per donor were sequenced, and around 19% of those sequences were non-productive. Using immunosequencing, the study profiled T cell repertoires from 666 subjects and related those repertoires to cytomegalovirus serostatus. The number of typed donors differed by locus: roughly 629-630 for A, B, C, DRB1 and DQB1; about 520 for DQA1; some 590 for DPA1; and around 490 for DPB1. HLA typing covered class I and class II loci at four-digit resolution. Of the 350 to 450 genotyped donors, over 65% fell in the genetic ancestry cluster associated with self-reported Caucasian donors. An earlier analysis of 500 to 750 of the donors applied high-throughput TCR beta sequencing to assess whether each TCR beta V gene segment acted as functional or pseudogenic. Roughly five DR-DQ haplotypes were handled as single units for association and clustering, since linkage in the cohort was strong. Besides the first cohort of roughly 640 subjects, a separate validation cohort made up of 120 different subjects was used. The paper's findings and limits, for the study overall: While some public TCRs were present in many individuals, most TCR sequences turned up only very rarely across donors. When HLA alleles, especially DR and DQ, strongly co-occurred, attributing TCR associations to individual alleles was difficult. Several of the top co-occurrence clusters appeared to be linked to parvovirus B19, influenza, CMV and Epstein-Barr virus, according to a later analysis. The only immune exposure information available for the cohort was CMV serostatus. A further reported finding was that TCR beta sequences accurately predicted the HLA-A and HLA-B alleles for most subjects in the first cohort. The earlier analysis of approximately 540 of the donors excluded roughly 17 rarely observed V segments, including chromosome 9 orphons, because counts were too low. In this cohort, only TCR beta chains were sequenced, and detectable features were limited by the absence of alpha or paired-chain data. The authors suggested that the approach could potentially be extended to other disease states and immunological phenotypes. Most CMV-associated TCR beta chains appeared to be HLA-restricted in a later analysis, and the HLA associations seemed to be driven largely by CMV exposure. Correlated functional status among segregating V segments might reflect linkage disequilibrium, but an unknown experimental factor could not be ruled out. A total of about 180 TCR beta chains were listed by the study as associated with cytomegalovirus. A later genetic analysis associated a missense DCLRE1C variant with V-gene and J-gene trimming of TCR beta chains, and an independent cohort replicated the association. Three of the identified cytomegalovirus-associated TCR beta chains were confirmed in vitro to be specific for cytomegalovirus antigens. The presence/absence analyses assumed that sequencing depth was roughly uniform across donors, and that assumption may not be true. In a later genetic analysis, fewer N-insertions in productive TCRs were reported among donors in an Asian-associated ancestry cluster than the roughly 640-donor mean. A later analysis associated about 17,000 TCR beta sequences with specific HLA alleles at a false discovery rate of 0.05. Because the 87-base-pair reads could not distinguish some IMGT-functional V segments, including TRBV6-2 and TRBV6-3, those segments were excluded. The classifier was reported to diagnose cytomegalovirus status with high specificity and sensitivity in both the original cohort and the validation cohort. Because HLA typing was missing for some donors at each locus, association tests included only the typed subset. A cluster of highly shared sequence variants was judged likely to represent a technical artifact of the sequencing pipeline. An earlier analysis of approximately 530 of the donors showed that most TCR beta V segments appeared in productive rearrangements either about 90% or about 30% of the time, which broadly matched IMGT annotations. Compared with equally common non-associated chains, HLA-associated TCR beta chains in a later analysis were more clonally expanded and had lower generation probabilities. In a later analysis, the rate of TCR association differed among HLA loci, with DRB1 alleles having the most associated TCRs and HLA-C alleles having the fewest.

The germline V gene (reference sequence) gives CDR1 as MNHEY and CDR2 as SMNVEV. V was cut back by 3 bases and J by 0 bases, leaving a gap of 8 bases between them. The CDR3 spans 15 residues, from the cysteine through the phenylalanine. Left in the record is the CDR3 DNA by itself, 45 bases read in frame from the first base. The cohort comprised some 730 healthy bone marrow donors. All cohort members were sampled while nominally healthy, although unrecorded immune exposures were likely present. The donor was CMV seronegative and belonged to the group of several hundred seronegative cohort members. Each donor provided a peripheral blood sample, and peripheral blood mononuclear cells were used for TCR beta sequencing. The Qiagen DNeasy Blood Extraction Kit was used to extract genomic DNA from the blood cell samples.

The sequence is built from TRBV27 and TRBJ2-2, and the D gene may be TRBD1, 5 bases matching. Input material: PBMCs. The sequence was collected from a man aged 55 to 70 in good health and CMV-seronegative. The CDR3 region: CASSFAGTNTGELFF. At the DNA level, the sequence is TGTGCCAGCAGTTTTGCAGGGACGAACACCGGGGAGCTGTTTTTT.